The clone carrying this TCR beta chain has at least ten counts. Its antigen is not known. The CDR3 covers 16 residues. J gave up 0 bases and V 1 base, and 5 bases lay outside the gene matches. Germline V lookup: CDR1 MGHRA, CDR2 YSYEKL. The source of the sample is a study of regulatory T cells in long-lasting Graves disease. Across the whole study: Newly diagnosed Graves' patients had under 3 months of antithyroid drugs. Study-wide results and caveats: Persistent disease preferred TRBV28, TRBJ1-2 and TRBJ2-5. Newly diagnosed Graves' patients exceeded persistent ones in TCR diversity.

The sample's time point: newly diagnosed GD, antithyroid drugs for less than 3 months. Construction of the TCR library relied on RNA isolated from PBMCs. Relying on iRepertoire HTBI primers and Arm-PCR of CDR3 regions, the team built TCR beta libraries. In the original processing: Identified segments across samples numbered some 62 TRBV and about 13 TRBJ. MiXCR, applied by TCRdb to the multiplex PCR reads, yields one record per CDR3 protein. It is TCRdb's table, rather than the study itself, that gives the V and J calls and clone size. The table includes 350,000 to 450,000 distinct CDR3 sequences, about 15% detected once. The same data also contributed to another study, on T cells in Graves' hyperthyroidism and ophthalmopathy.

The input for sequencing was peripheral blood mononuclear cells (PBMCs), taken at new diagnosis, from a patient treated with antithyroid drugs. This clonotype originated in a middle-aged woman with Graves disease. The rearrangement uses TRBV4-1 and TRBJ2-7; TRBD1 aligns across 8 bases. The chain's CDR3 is CASSQAVTGVSYEQYF. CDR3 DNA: TGCGCCAGCAGCCAAGCGGTGACAGGGGTCTCCTACGAGCAGTACTTC.